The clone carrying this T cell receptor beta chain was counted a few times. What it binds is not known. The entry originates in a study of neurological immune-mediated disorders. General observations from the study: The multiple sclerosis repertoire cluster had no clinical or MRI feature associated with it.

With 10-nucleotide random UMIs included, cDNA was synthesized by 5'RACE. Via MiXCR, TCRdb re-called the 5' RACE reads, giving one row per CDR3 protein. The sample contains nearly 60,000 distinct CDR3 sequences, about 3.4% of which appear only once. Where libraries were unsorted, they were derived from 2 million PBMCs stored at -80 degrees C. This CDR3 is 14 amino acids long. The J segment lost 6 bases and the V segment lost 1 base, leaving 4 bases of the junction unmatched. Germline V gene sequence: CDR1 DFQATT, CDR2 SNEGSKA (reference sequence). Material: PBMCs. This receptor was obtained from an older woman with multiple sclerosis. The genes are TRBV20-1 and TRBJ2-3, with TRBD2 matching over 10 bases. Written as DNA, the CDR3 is TGCAGTGCTAGAGGGCTAGCGGGAGTGGATACGCAGTATTTT. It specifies CSARGLAGVDTQYF.